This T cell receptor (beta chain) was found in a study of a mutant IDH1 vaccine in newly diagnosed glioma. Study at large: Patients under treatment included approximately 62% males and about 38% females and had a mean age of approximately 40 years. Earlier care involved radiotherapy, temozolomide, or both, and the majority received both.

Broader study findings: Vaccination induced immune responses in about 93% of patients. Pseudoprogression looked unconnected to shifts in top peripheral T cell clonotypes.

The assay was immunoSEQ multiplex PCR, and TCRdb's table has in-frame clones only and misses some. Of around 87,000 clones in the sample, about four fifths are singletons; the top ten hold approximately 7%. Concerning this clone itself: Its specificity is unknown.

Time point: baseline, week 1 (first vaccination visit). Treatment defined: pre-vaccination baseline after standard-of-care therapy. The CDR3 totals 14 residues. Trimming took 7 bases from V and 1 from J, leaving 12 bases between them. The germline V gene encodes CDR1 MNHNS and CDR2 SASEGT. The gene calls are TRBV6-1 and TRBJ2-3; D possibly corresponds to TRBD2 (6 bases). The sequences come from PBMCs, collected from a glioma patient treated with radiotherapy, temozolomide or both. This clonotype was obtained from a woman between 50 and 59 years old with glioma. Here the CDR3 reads CASTVGGGTDTQYF. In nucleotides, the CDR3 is TGTGCCAGCACCGTGGGCGGGGGCACAGATACGCAGTATTTT.